Presented here are 9 T cell receptor beta chains from one specimen sequenced in a study of cytotoxic CD8 clonotypes in ibrutinib-treated CLL. Produced via immunoSEQ multiplex PCR; TCRdb's table is partial and in-frame only. This table has some 140,000 clones, under 95% appearing once. The specimen was PBMCs, collected after 12 months of ibrutinib treatment. The receptors were gathered from a human donor with chronic lymphocytic leukemia.

This chain connects TRBV25-1 to TRBJ1-2; D gene unclear. Per germline, CDR1 MGHDK and CDR2 SYGVNS. This CDR3 is 14 amino acids long. The V end was cut by 2 bases, the J end by 5 bases, with 12 bases between. CDR3 sequence reads: CASSEGRDTYGYTF. The CDR3 DNA reads as TGTGCCAGCAGTGAAGGTCGTGATACTTATGGCTACACCTTC.

The chain links TRBV13 to TRBJ2-7; D gene uncertain. The ends were cut back, 3 bases at V and 0 bases at J, with 21 bases in the middle. The CDR3 covers 18 residues. Germline assignment: CDR1 PRHDT and CDR2 FYEKMQ (reference sequence). The CDR3 region has the DNA TGTGCCAGCAGCTTTAGGGCAAGCGAGTTTGGGATCTCCTACGAGCAGTACTTC. Protein product: CASSFRASEFGISYEQYF. Variable domain in full (rest from reference TRBV13 and TRBJ2-7): AAGVIQSPRHLIKEKRETATLKCYPIPRHDTVYWYQQGPGQDPQFLISFYEKMQSDKGSIPDRFSAQQFSDYHSELNMSSLELGDSALYFCASSFRASEFGISYEQYFGPGTRLTVT.

The chain joins TRBV6-1 to TRBJ2-7; no clear D gene. Trimming stripped 1 base from V and 3 bases from J, with 7 bases between. In germline, CDR1 is MNHNS, CDR2 SASEGT. The CDR3 is made up of 13 amino acids. The CDR3 DNA follows: TGTGCCAGCAGTGAAGTCGGATTCTACGAGCAGTACTTC. Translated, it gives CASSEVGFYEQYF.

This chain joins TRBV7-9 and TRBJ2-1; a weak D match, TRBD2 (6 bases). This CDR3 region has 17 residues. Germline-derived CDR1 and CDR2 are SEHNR and FQNEAQ (reference sequence). V shed 4 bases and J shed 7 bases, with 23 bases lying between them. CDR3 amino acids: CASSSRTNRRDGNEQFF. The CDR3 region has the DNA TGTGCCAGCAGCTCCCGGACTAACAGGCGCGATGGGAATGAGCAGTTCTTC.

There are a few counts of this clone. The CDR3, as DNA: TGTGCCAGCAGCTTGGCCCGGGACATAACGCAGCCCCAGCATTTT. Encoded protein: CASSLARDITQPQHF. The chain is built from TRBV5-8 and TRBJ1-5; tentatively, D is TRBD1 (6 bases). From germline, CDR1 is SGHTS and CDR2 YDEGEE. Between the trimmed V and J ends, which lost 0 bases and 7 bases, there was a span of 14 bases. This CDR3 has 15 amino acids.

The chain employs TRBV21-1 and TRBJ2-1; the table's D call TRBD1 went unverified against the DNA. TRBV21-1 is a pseudogene segment. The CDR3 extends over 16 amino acids. The CDR3 DNA follows: TGTGCCAGCAGCAAAGCGAGGCCGACAGGGTTTCATGAGCAGTTCTTC. It is translated as CASSKARPTGFHEQFF.

Remarks on this clone: Other DNA sequences in this sample translate to the same CDR3. The rearrangement links TRBV19 to TRBJ1-1, with no clear D. Germline lookup yields CDR1 LNHDA and CDR2 SQIVND (reference sequence). V was clipped by 5 bases and J by 7 bases, with 8 bases between them. The CDR3 sequence is 11 residues long. The DNA of the CDR3 is TGTGCCAGTAGTTTCCGGGGTGAAGCTTTCTTT. This gives the protein CASSFRGEAFF.

The genes are TRBV2 and TRBJ1-5; unclear D gene. CDR1 is SNHLY, CDR2 FYNNEI, per germline. Trimming took 2 bases from V and 3 from J, leaving 8 bases between them. This CDR3 is built from 14 residues. For the CDR3, the DNA is TGTGCCAGCAGTGAATTGGAGAACAATCAGCCCCAGCATTTT. It yields the protein CASSELENNQPQHF.

In its sample, this clone was seen once. The chain links TRBV10-2 to TRBJ2-7, with TRBD1 identical over 10 bases. Losses at the gene ends were 4 bases for V and 5 bases for J; bases not matched to a gene: 8. The CDR3 covers 15 residues. Germline CDR1 and CDR2: WSHSY and SAAADI. The CDR3 here is CASSGPQTGGDEQYF. For the CDR3, the DNA is TGCGCCAGCAGTGGCCCCCAGACAGGGGGCGACGAGCAGTACTTC.